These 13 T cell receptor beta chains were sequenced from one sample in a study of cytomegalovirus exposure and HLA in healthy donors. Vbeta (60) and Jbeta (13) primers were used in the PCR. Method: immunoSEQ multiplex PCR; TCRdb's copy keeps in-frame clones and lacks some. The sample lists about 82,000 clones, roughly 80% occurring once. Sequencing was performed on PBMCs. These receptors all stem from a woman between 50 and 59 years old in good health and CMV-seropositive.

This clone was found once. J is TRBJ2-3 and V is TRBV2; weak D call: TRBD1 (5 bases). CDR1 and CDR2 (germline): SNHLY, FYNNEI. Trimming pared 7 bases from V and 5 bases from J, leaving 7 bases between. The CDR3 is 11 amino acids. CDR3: CASNDRDTQYF. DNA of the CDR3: TGTGCCAGCAACGACAGAGATACGCAGTATTTT.

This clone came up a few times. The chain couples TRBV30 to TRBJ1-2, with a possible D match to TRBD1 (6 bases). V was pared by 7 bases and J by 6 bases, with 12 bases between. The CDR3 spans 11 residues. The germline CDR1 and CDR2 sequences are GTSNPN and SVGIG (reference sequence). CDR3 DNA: TGTGCCTCCTCCGACAGGCATGGCTACACCTTC. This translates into CASSDRHGYTF.

The CDR3 is CAIKAGTGDTEAFF. The CDR3 DNA reads as TGTGCCATTAAAGCCGGGACAGGGGACACTGAAGCTTTCTTT. The V and J genes are TRBV6-1 and TRBJ1-1, with 10 bases matching TRBD1. The CDR3 sequence is 14 residues long. J was trimmed by 3 bases and V by 10 bases; bases with no gene match: 8. Germline-derived CDR1 and CDR2 are MNHNS and SASEGT.

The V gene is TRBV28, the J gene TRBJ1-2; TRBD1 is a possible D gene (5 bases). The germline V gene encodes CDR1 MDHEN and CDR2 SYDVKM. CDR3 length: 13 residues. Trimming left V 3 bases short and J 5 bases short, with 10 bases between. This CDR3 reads CASSFPGKYGYTF. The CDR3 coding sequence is TGTGCCAGCAGTTTTCCAGGGAAGTATGGCTACACCTTC.

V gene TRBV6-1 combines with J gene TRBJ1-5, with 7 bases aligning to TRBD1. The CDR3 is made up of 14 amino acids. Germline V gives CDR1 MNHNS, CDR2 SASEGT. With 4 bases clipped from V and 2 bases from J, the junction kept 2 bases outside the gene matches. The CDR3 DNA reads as TGTGCCAGCAGTGTCACAGGGGGCAATCAGCCCCAGCATTTT. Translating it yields CASSVTGGNQPQHF.

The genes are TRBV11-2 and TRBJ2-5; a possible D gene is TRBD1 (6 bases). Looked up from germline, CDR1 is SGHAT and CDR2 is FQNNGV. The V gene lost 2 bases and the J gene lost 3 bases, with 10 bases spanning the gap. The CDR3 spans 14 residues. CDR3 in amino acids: CASSLFPGEETQYF. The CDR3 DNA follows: TGTGCCAGCAGCTTATTTCCAGGGGAAGAGACCCAGTACTTC.

The CDR3 region has the DNA TGTGCCAGCAGTGACAGGGGTGAATATGGCTACACCTTC. Translating gives CASSDRGEYGYTF. The rearrangement links TRBV5-4 to TRBJ1-2; 8 nucleotides match TRBD1. CDR3 length equals 13 residues. Trimming cost V 5 bases and J 5 bases; bases outside gene matches: 5. Germline V gene sequence: CDR1 SGHNT, CDR2 YYREEE (reference sequence).

The CDR3 sequence: CASSAGTDYGYTF. The CDR3 DNA reads TGTGCCAGCTCAGCCGGGACAGACTATGGCTACACCTTC. V is TRBV18 and J is TRBJ1-2; 7 bases map to TRBD1. CDR3 length: 13 residues. The ends lost 5 bases at V and 3 bases at J; junction bases unmatched: 3. Looked up from germline, CDR1 is KGHSH and CDR2 is LQKENI.

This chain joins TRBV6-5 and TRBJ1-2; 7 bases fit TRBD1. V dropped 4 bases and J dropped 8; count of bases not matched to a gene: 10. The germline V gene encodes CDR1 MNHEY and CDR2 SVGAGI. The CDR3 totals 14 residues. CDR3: CASSSQTGFGGYTF. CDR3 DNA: TGTGCCAGCAGTTCCCAGACAGGGTTTGGCGGCTACACCTTC.

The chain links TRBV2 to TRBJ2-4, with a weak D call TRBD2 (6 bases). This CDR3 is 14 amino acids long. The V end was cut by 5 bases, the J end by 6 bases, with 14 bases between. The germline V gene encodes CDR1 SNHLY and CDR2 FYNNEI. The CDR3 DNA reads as TGTGCCAGCAGTCCTGGCATGGGGGGAAACATTCAGTACTTC. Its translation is CASSPGMGGNIQYF.

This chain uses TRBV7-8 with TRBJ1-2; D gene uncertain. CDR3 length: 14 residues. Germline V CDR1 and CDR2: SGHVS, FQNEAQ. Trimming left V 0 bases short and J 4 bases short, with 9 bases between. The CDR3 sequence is CASSLADGLYGYTF. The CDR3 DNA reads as TGTGCCAGCAGCTTAGCGGACGGACTCTATGGCTACACCTTC.

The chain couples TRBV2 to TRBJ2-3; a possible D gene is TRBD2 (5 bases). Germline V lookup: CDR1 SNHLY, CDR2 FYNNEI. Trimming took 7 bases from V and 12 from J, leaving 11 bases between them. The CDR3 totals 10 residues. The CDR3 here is CASNTGIQYF. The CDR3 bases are TGTGCCAGCAATACCGGGATTCAGTATTTT.

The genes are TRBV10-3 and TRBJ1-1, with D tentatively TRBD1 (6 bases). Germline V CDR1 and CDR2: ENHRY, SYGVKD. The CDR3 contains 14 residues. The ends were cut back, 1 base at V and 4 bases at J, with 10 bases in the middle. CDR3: CAISELQGRTEAFF. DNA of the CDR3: TGTGCCATCAGTGAGTTACAGGGACGCACTGAAGCTTTCTTT.